This note documents a single T cell receptor beta chain sequence. Its antigen is as yet unknown. These data come from a study of OX40 agonist ivuxolimab in advanced cancers. Study at large: Those enrolled were roughly 80% male, with a mean age of around 60 years and ages from roughly 20 to 85. A history of anti-PD-1, anti-PD-L1 or anti-CTLA-4 therapy was acceptable, and approximately 40% had some.

Findings and limits, study-wide: Relatively little clonal expansion, among the lowest observed, appeared in partial responders at 0.1-3.0 mg/kg. Clonal expansion was seen in CD4+ and CD8+ blood T cells by week 6 at 0.1 to 3.0 mg/kg.

Germline assignment: CDR1 LNHDA and CDR2 SQIVND (reference sequence). CDR3 length: 12 amino acids. V was trimmed by 5 bases and J by 6 bases, leaving 8 bases between them. The protocol was immunoSEQ multiplex PCR, while the TCRdb copy is restricted to in-frame clones and leaves out a portion. Among over 150,000 clones listed, 90% to 95% were seen once. The input for sequencing was CD4+ or CD8+ T cells sorted from blood, taken in a trial of the OX40 agonist ivuxolimab. The chain joins TRBV19 to TRBJ2-4; D unclear. The clonotype originates from an adult with an advanced solid tumor such as melanoma, head and neck, liver or kidney cancer. DNA of the CDR3: TGTGCCAGTAGTGAACGTGGAAACATTCAGTACTTC. This translates into CASSERGNIQYF.